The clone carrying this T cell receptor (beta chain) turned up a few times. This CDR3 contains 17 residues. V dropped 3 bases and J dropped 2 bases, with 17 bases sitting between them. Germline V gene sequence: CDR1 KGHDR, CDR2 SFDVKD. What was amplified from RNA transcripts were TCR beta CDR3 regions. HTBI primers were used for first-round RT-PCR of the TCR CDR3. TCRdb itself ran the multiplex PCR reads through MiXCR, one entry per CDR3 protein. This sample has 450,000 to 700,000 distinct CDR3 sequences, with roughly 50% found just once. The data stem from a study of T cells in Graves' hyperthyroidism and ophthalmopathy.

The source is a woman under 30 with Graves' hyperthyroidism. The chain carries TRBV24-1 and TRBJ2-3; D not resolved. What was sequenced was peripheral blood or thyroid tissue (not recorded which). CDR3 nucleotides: TGTGCCACCAGTGATGACAAGGGCCCCCCTTTCACAGATACGCAGTATTTT. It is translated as CATSDDKGPPFTDTQYF.